These T cell receptor beta chains were read from a single sample in a study of shared clonotypes between healthy human individuals. The assay was immunoSEQ multiplex PCR, and TCRdb's table has in-frame clones only and misses some. This sample carries about 470,000 clones, roughly 77% of them seen once, and the ten largest clones take over 10%. Sequencing input: PBMCs. The receptors come from a woman aged 40 to 50 in good health. Some clones in this sample may be carry-over from other donors' samples. Both conserved end residues are trimmed from each CDR3.

v_call,j_call,cdr3_aa
TRBV15,TRBJ1-1,ATSLRGGPEGAF
TRBV5-4,TRBJ2-3,ASSFRQALPD
TRBV11-2,TRBJ1-1,ASSLDTGQGWWGLNTEAF
TRBV18,TRBJ2-5,ASSPGSEGETQY
TRBV7-2,TRBJ2-3,ASSTSSGRAPGDTQY
TRBV7-9,TRBJ2-7,ASSLATGGSYEQY
TRBV5-6,TRBJ2-5,ASSFGQGGETQY
TRBV5-4,TRBJ2-1,ASSLTSGSYNEQF
TRBV18,TRBJ2-5,ASSRSRGGETQY
TRBV10-3,TRBJ2-3,AIRVVAGMGTDTQY
TRBV7-9,TRBJ2-6,ASSLARVAGASGANVLT
TRBV11-3,TRBJ1-5,ASSLVAGGSSNQPQH
TRBV11-2,TRBJ1-1,ASSPPVVGQVMNTEAF
TRBV2,TRBJ1-5,ASSNSNQPQH
TRBV5-6,TRBJ2-7,ASSYDTGTGGDEQY
TRBV6-4,TRBJ1-2,ASSREADKLSYGYT
TRBV5-4,TRBJ1-2,ASSLSSYGYT
TRBV28,TRBJ2-7,ATLTGASYEQY
TRBV7-9,TRBJ2-7,ASSLVGDEQY
TRBV7-2,TRBJ2-1,ASSSLAGVAYNEQF
TRBV5-4,TRBJ2-1,ASSTQGNNEQF
TRBV7-9,TRBJ2-5,ASSETSGKETQY
TRBV18,TRBJ1-1,ASSPRGQGSEAF
TRBV5-1,TRBJ2-7,ASSLNSGEQY
TRBV7-3,TRBJ2-1,ASSLQLADNEQF
TRBV28,TRBJ1-2,ASTGFRGMNYGYT
TRBV2,TRBJ1-1,ASTTGLDEAF